This T cell receptor beta chain came from a study of post-analysis software for immune sequencing data. Whole-study findings and limits: Comparison of patients with controls showed five TRBV segments more frequent in patients, TRBV5-6, TRBV5-1 and TRBV20-1 among them.

CDR3 length equals 14 residues. Losses at the gene ends were 6 bases for V and 4 bases for J; bases not matched to a gene: 5. The germline V gene has CDR1 MDHEN and CDR2 SYDVKM. With respect to this clonotype: Its antigen is still unknown.

Unique molecular identifiers were present in the TCR beta cDNA libraries. A single record per CDR3 protein comes from TCRdb applying MiXCR to the PCR reads. Of 650,000 to 900,000 distinct CDR3 sequences listed, roughly 50% were seen once; the top ten hold roughly 5%. Sequencing used blood. This chain uses TRBV28 with TRBJ2-1; TRBD2 matches 8 bases. The sequence came from a girl aged 5-17 years with multiple sclerosis. CDR3 coding DNA: TGTGCCAGCAGAGAAACTAGCGGTTACAATGAGCAGTTCTTC. Translation: CASRETSGYNEQFF.